A single sample is the source of the 20 T cell receptor beta chains below, sequenced in a study of CD8+CD57+ T cells in acquired aplastic anemia. For sequencing, patients were chosen who had shown expansion of CD8+CD57+ cells by flow cytometry. Genomic DNA served as template for TCR beta VDJ and CDR3 profiling. TCRdb analysed the reads with MiXCR anew, one entry per CDR3 protein. The table has more than 200,000 distinct CDR3 sequences, about half seen once; the top ten hold just under 20%. Source material: sorted CD4+, CD8+, or CD8+CD57+ T cells (not recorded which) from PBMCs. Receptors were obtained from a human donor with aplastic anemia.

In this sample, this clonotype turned up a few times. The junction shows a germline mismatch at one end, possibly a read error. The chain links TRBV4-2 to TRBJ1-6, with D maybe TRBD1 (6 bases). Per germline, CDR1 LGHNA and CDR2 YNFKEQ. CDR3 length: 16 residues. Here the CDR3 reads CASSLWNRVSNSPLHF. The CDR3 DNA reads as TGTGCCAGCAGTTTATGGAACAGGGTTAGTAATTCACCCCTTCACTTT.

V and J are TRBV7-9 and TRBJ1-4; 10 positions match TRBD1. Germline lookup yields CDR1 SEHNR and CDR2 FQNEAQ (reference sequence). Germline trimming cut 6 bases from V and 4 bases from J; bases unmatched to any gene: 17. The CDR3 totals 19 residues. Here the CDR3 DNA reads TGTGCCAGCAGACCCCCGGAATCCGGGACAGGGGACGATAATGAAAAACTGTTTTTT. Translation gives CASRPPESGTGDDNEKLFF.

The chain has TRBV7-6 and TRBJ1-1; D might be TRBD1 (5 bases). The CDR3 is made up of 13 amino acids. The germline V gene has CDR1 SGHVS and CDR2 FNYEAQ. V was trimmed by 6 bases and J by 4 bases, leaving 12 bases between them. CDR3 DNA sequence: TGTGCCAGCAGTGTCGGGGCGGCCACTGAAGCTTTCTTT. Residues: CASSVGAATEAFF.

The rearrangement uses TRBV2 and TRBJ1-1, with D hard to call. Per the germline V gene, CDR1 is SNHLY and CDR2 is FYNNEI. This CDR3 is built from 12 residues. Trimming removed 7 bases at V and 3 bases at J, with 9 bases between. CDR3 nucleotide sequence: TGTGCCAGCAAGGGTTGGGACACTGAAGCTTTCTTT. Amino acids: CASKGWDTEAFF.

The CDR3 sequence: CATSDSGPGRNEQFF. In DNA, the CDR3 is TGTGCCACCAGTGATTCCGGCCCGGGTCGGAATGAGCAGTTCTTC. J is TRBJ2-1 and V is TRBV24-1; no clear D. CDR3 length: 15 amino acids. Germline V gene data show CDR1 as KGHDR and CDR2 as SFDVKD. The germline V and J ends were trimmed by 2 bases and 7 bases, with 14 bases remaining between them.

This clonotype was seen ten or more times. The V call is TRBV20-1, the J call TRBJ1-1; TRBD1 agrees at 10 bases. V lost 3 bases and J lost 1; bases outside the gene matches: 2. CDR1 DFQATT and CDR2 SNEGSKA come from the germline V gene (reference sequence). The CDR3 is made up of 14 amino acids. CDR3 loop: CSARTGGRNTEAFF. In nucleotides, the CDR3 is TGCAGTGCTAGGACAGGGGGCCGGAACACTGAAGCTTTCTTT.

About this clonotype itself: This clone may be a read error of a much larger clone one base away. The CDR3 here is CASSLVGTGGTNQPQHF. In nucleotides, the CDR3 is TGTGCCAGCAGCTTGGTCGGGACAGGGGGCACCAATCAGCCCCAGCATTTT. The chain has TRBV5-8 and TRBJ1-5; 12 bases fit TRBD1. V was pared by 0 bases and J by 3 bases, with 4 bases of the junction left unmatched. Germline V gives CDR1 SGHTS, CDR2 YDEGEE. This CDR3 is built from 17 residues. Full variable domain (remainder filled in from reference TRBV5-8 and TRBJ1-5): EAGVTQSPTHLIKTRGQQATLRCSPISGHTSVYWYQQALGLGLQFLLWYDEGEERNRGNFPPRFSGRQFPNYSSELNVNALELEDSALYLCASSLVGTGGTNQPQHFGDGTRLSIL.

V is TRBV29-1 and J is TRBJ1-2; D is undetermined. Per the germline V gene, CDR1 is SQVTM and CDR2 is ANQGSEA. This CDR3 is built from 12 residues. V lost 7 bases to trimming and J lost 2 bases, with 11 bases between them. The CDR3 is CSGADGNYGYTF. DNA of the CDR3: TGCAGCGGGGCGGACGGCAACTATGGCTACACCTTC.

This clonotype was seen more than once but under ten times. The chain recombines TRBV30 with TRBJ2-5; 9 positions agree with TRBD2. The ends lost 5 bases at V and 0 bases at J; junction bases unmatched: 19. There are 19 residues in the CDR3. From germline, CDR1 is GTSNPN and CDR2 SVGIG (reference sequence). The CDR3, as DNA: TGTGCCTGGCTAACCCCGGTCCCGATAGCGGGGGTAAACCAAGAGACCCAGTACTTC. This codes for CAWLTPVPIAGVNQETQYF.

The gene calls are TRBV7-6 and TRBJ2-7, with D maybe TRBD1 (5 bases). The CDR3 runs to 14 residues. Trimming removed 1 base at V and 3 bases at J, with 10 bases between. Germline values: CDR1 SGHVS, CDR2 FNYEAQ. The CDR3 region is CASSLDSDNYEQYF. The CDR3 nucleotides are TGTGCCAGCAGCTTAGATTCGGACAACTACGAGCAGTACTTC.

This chain links TRBV5-1 with TRBJ1-2; D possibly corresponds to TRBD1 (6 bases). Germline CDR1 reads SGHRS; CDR2 reads YFSETQ. The ends were cut back, 0 bases at V and 8 bases at J, with 11 bases in the middle. The CDR3 spans 13 residues. CDR3 DNA: TGCGCCAGCAGCTTGGAGACAGGACGGGGCTACACCTTC. It encodes CASSLETGRGYTF.

This clonotype was counted many times. CDR3 region: CASSSPGAGEQFF. CDR3 in DNA: TGTGCCAGCAGCTCCCCAGGGGCAGGTGAGCAGTTCTTC. The chain uses TRBV11-3 and TRBJ2-1, with D maybe TRBD1 (6 bases). Germline V lookup: CDR1 SGHNT, CDR2 YENEEA. The CDR3 spans 13 residues. V gave up 4 bases and J gave up 9 bases, with 13 bases separating them.

On this clonotype itself: The CDR3 does not end in the conserved phenylalanine or tryptophan, so this is likely a read error. In DNA form, the CDR3 reads TGTGCCAGCAGGACGGACAGGGCGAGGGGTGAGCAGTTCCTC. Its protein product is CASRTDRARGEQFL. The chain uses TRBV2 and TRBJ2-1, with 8 nucleotides matching TRBD1. The germline CDR1 and CDR2 sequences are SNHLY and FYNNEI. V was pared by 6 bases and J by 9 bases, with 10 bases of the junction left unmatched. This CDR3 comprises 14 residues.

The chain couples TRBV9 to TRBJ1-6; 7 nucleotides align to TRBD1. This CDR3 region has 14 residues. With V trimmed by 4 bases and J by 12 bases, 10 bases remained unmatched. Germline values: CDR1 SGDLS, CDR2 YYNGEE. The CDR3 DNA sequence: TGTGCCAGCAGCCCAGGACAGGTTTTAGAACCCCTCCACTTT. As protein: CASSPGQVLEPLHF.

This clonotype has ten or more counts. The chain uses TRBV5-1 and TRBJ2-5; 7 nucleotides agree with TRBD2. CDR3 length: 16 amino acids. Per germline, CDR1 SGHRS and CDR2 YFSETQ. The J segment lost 1 base and the V segment lost 0 bases, leaving 6 bases of the junction unmatched. This CDR3 is CASSLGSQRGQETQYF. The CDR3 bases are TGCGCCAGCAGCTTGGGGTCTCAGCGGGGCCAAGAGACCCAGTACTTC.

Here the CDR3 reads CASSPGTGWENEQFF. As DNA, the CDR3 is TGTGCCAGCAGTCCCGGGACAGGGTGGGAAAATGAGCAGTTCTTC. The chain is built from TRBV7-9 and TRBJ2-7; 9 bases agree with TRBD1. The J call may be wrong; the DNA end is better matched by TRBJ2-1. Germline CDR1 and CDR2: SEHNR and FQNEAQ (reference sequence). This CDR3 region has 15 residues.

There are many counts of this clonotype. The chain has TRBV2 and TRBJ1-1; D is unresolved. The CDR3 has 15 amino acids. V was shortened by 2 bases and J by 0 bases, with 10 bases between the two germline ends. The germline V gene encodes CDR1 SNHLY and CDR2 FYNNEI. This CDR3 reads CASSELVGLNTEAFF. In DNA form, the CDR3 reads TGTGCCAGCAGTGAATTAGTAGGGTTGAACACTGAAGCTTTCTTT.

Concerning this clonotype itself: A junction boundary mismatches the germline segment, possibly from a read error. The V call is TRBV7-9, the J call TRBJ1-2, with a weak D call TRBD1 (6 bases). The CDR3 consists of 15 residues. CDR1 and CDR2 from the germline V gene are SEHNR and FQNEAQ (reference sequence). The CDR3 loop is CASSQGPTGGYGYTF. CDR3 nucleotide sequence: TGCGCCAGCAGCCAAGGCCCGACAGGAGGCTATGGCTACACCTTC.

The chain uses TRBV15 and TRBJ2-7; 7 nucleotides align to TRBD1. The V segment lost 0 bases and the J segment 3 bases; nucleotides outside the gene matches: 17. This CDR3 is 19 amino acids long. The germline V gene has CDR1 LNHNV and CDR2 YYDKDF (reference sequence). The CDR3 spells CATSRDPDKRGQRVYEQYF. CDR3 in DNA: TGTGCCACCAGCAGAGATCCCGACAAGAGGGGACAGCGAGTCTACGAGCAGTACTTC.

The chain uses TRBV6-5 and TRBJ1-1, with no clear D. The germline gives CDR1 MNHEY, CDR2 SVGAGI. The CDR3 totals 14 residues. Trimming shortened V by 5 bases and J by 1 base, and 11 bases separated the two germline ends. The CDR3 nucleotides read TGTGCCAGCAGTGAGTGGTCGAGGAACACTGAAGCTTTCTTT. This translates into CASSEWSRNTEAFF.